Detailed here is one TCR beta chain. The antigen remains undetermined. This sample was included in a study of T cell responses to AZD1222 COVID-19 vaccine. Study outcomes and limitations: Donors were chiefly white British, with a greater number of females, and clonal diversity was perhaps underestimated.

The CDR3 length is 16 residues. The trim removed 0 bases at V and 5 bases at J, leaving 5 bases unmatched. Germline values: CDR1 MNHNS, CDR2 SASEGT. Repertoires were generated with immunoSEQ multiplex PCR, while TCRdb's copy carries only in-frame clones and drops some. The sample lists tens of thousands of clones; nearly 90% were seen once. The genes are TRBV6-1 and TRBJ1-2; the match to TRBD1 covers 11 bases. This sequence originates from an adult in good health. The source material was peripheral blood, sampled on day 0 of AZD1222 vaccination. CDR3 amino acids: CASSEAGTGGLYGYTF. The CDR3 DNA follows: TGTGCCAGCAGTGAAGCCGGGACAGGGGGGCTATATGGCTACACCTTC.